Reported below is one TCR beta chain. This record comes from a study of CD8 T cells in Susac syndrome. The CDR3 totals 20 residues. The germline V gene encodes CDR1 LGHDT and CDR2 YNNKEL (reference sequence). Trimming removed 0 bases from V and 0 bases from J; junction bases left unmatched: 10. The RNA, about 0.5 to 1 ug, was put through reverse transcription using random hexamers. Each CDR3 protein is one row after TCRdb ran MiXCR on the immunoSEQ multiplex PCR reads. The sample lists about 190,000 distinct CDR3 sequences; approximately 94% were seen once. This TCR derives from a human donor with Susac syndrome. This chain connects TRBV3-1 to TRBJ2-1; 11 nucleotides agree with TRBD2. Sequencing used CD4+ T cells from PBMCs. The CDR3 bases are TGTGCCAGCAGCCAAGATCTTGGACTAGCGGGCACCAGCTCCTACAATGAGCAGTTCTTC. This codes for CASSQDLGLAGTSSYNEQFF.